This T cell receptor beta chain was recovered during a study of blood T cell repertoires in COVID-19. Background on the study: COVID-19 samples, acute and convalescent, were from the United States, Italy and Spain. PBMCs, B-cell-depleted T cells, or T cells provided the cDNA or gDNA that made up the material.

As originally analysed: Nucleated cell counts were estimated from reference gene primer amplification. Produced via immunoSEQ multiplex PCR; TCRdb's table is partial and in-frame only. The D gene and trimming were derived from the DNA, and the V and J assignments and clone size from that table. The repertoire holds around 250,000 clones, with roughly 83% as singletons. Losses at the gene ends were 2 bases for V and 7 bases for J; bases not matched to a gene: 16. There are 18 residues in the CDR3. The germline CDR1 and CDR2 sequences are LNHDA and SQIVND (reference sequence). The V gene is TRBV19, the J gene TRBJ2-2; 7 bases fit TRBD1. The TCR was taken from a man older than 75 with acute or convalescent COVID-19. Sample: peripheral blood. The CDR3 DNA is TGTGCCAGTAGTATAAACAGGGGCGCGGGTTTGGTCGTCGGGGAGCTGTTTTTT. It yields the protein CASSINRGAGLVVGELFF.